The present T cell receptor beta chain was sequenced within a study of neurological immune-mediated disorders. Study-wide points: Repertoires from 18 of 34 multiple sclerosis patients grouped phylogenetically into a related-CDR3 cluster, suggesting a possible signature.

5'RACE generated cDNA with 10-nucleotide random UMIs. TCRdb itself ran the 5' RACE reads through MiXCR, one entry per CDR3 protein. This sample has about 71,000 distinct CDR3 sequences, with around 3.1% found just once. The CDR3 loop spans 13 amino acids. Germline CDR1 LNHNV, CDR2 YYDKDF (reference sequence). The ends were cut back, 5 bases at V and 5 bases at J, with 9 bases in the middle. Where libraries were unsorted, they were derived from 2 million PBMCs stored at -80 degrees C. This clonotype was seen ten or more times. Its antigen is as yet unknown. This TCR derives from a middle-aged man with multiple sclerosis. The rearrangement joins TRBV15 to TRBJ1-4; D gene ambiguous. The sequenced sample was PBMCs. CDR3 sequence reads: CATSVLRNEKLFF. The DNA for the CDR3 is TGTGCCACCAGCGTACTCCGAAATGAAAAACTGTTTTTT.